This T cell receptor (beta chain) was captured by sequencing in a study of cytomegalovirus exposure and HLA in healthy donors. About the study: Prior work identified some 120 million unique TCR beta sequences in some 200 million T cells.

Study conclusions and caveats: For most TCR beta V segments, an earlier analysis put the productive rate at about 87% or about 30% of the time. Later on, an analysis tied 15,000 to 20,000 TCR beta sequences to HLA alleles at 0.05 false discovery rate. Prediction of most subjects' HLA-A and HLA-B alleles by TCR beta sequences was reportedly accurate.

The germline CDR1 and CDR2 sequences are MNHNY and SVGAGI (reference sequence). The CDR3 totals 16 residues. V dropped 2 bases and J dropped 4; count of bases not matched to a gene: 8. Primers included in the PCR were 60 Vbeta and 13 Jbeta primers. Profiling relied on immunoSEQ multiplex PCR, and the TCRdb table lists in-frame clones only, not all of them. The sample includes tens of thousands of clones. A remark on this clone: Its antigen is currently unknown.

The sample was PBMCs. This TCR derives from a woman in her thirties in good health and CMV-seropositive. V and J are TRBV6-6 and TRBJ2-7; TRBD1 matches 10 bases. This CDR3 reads CASSYPRDRGVYEQYF. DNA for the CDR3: TGTGCCAGCAGTTACCCGCGGGACAGGGGAGTGTACGAGCAGTACTTC.